The present entry profiles one TCR beta chain with its context. The target antigen is unknown. CD45RO-negative CD8 cells positively selected for CCR7 made up the naive population, which excluded terminally differentiated effector memory CD45RA+ cells. These data originate in a study of shared clonotypes between healthy human individuals. Overall study findings and caveats: Only blood was sampled, and tissue TCR repertoires likely differ from blood ones. A handful of donors held around 5% of naive CD4 clonotypes in common.

Data came from immunoSEQ multiplex PCR; TCRdb stores just in-frame clones and leaves some out. Here the sample spans about 580,000 clones, roughly 98% being singletons. V trimming: 1 base; J trimming: 6 bases; junction bases outside the gene matches: 6. CDR3 length: 14 residues. Germline CDR1 and CDR2: SEHNR and FQNEAQ (reference sequence). The chain has TRBV7-9 and TRBJ2-7; 7 bases agree with TRBD2. Sequencing was done on a sample of naive CD8+ T cells sorted from blood. This clonotype was obtained from a man aged 25 to 40 in good health. CDR3 DNA: TGTGCCAGCAGCTTAGGGGGACTACGGCTCGAGCAGTACTTC. Translated: CASSLGGLRLEQYF.